The 7 T cell receptor beta chains in this list originate from one sample, sequenced in a study of beta chain features in type 1 diabetes. The entirety of the isolated RNA underwent reverse transcription, so expressed TCRB transcripts were sequenced. Produced via immunoSEQ multiplex PCR; TCRdb's table is partial and in-frame only. The sample consists of 250,000 to 300,000 clones, 7% to 9% of them appearing once. Sequenced: central memory CD4+ T cells from blood. These receptors all come from a woman younger than 35 in good health.

This sequence joins TRBV6-6 and TRBJ2-1; D not certain. V shed 6 bases and J shed 10 bases, with 10 bases lying between them. Per germline, CDR1 MNHNY and CDR2 SVGAGI (reference sequence). This CDR3 contains 11 residues. The CDR3 spells CASRLLEEQFF. The DNA of the CDR3 is TGTGCCAGCAGGCTATTGGAGGAGCAGTTCTTC.

The CDR3 protein is CASSFDTSTEAFF. The CDR3 DNA reads TGTGCCAGCAGCTTCGACACAAGCACTGAAGCTTTCTTT. The gene calls are TRBV11-3 and TRBJ1-1; D not certain. This CDR3 is 13 amino acids long. Germline V gene lookup returns CDR1 SGHNT and CDR2 YENEEA. Trimming pared 3 bases from V and 4 bases from J, leaving 9 bases between.

Comment on this clone: This may stem from a read error, because a much larger clone lies one nucleotide away. Other nucleotide sequences from this sample produce the same CDR3. The chain combines TRBV5-4 with TRBJ1-2; D gene uncertain. With 0 bases removed from V and 0 bases from J, the gap between germline ends came to 3 bases. CDR1 and CDR2 (germline): SGHNT, YYREEE (reference sequence). The CDR3 consists of 13 residues. The CDR3 DNA is TGTGCCAGCAGCTTGGGAGCTAACTATGGCTACACCTTC. Amino acid sequence: CASSLGANYGYTF.

This clone has just a few counts. This chain links TRBV25-1 with TRBJ1-4; no firm D call. Trimming pared 4 bases from V and 0 bases from J, leaving 6 bases between. Per the germline V gene, CDR1 is MGHDK and CDR2 is SYGVNS. The CDR3 length is 14 residues. The CDR3, as DNA: TGTGCCAGCAGTGTACATTCAACTAATGAAAAACTGTTTTTT. This encodes CASSVHSTNEKLFF.

This clone came up a few times. CDR3 loop: CASSTVAGNNEQFF. The CDR3 DNA follows: TGTGCCAGCAGCACTGTAGCGGGGAACAATGAGCAGTTCTTC. The rearrangement links TRBV6-5 to TRBJ2-1, with 8 bases that match TRBD2. In germline, CDR1 is MNHEY, CDR2 SVGAGI. Unmatched junction bases numbered 6, after V lost 6 bases and J lost 5 bases. The CDR3 spans 14 residues.

V usage is TRBV5-1 and J usage is TRBJ2-6, with unresolved D. V was clipped by 2 bases and J by 1 base, with 4 bases between them. The germline CDR1 and CDR2 sequences are SGHRS and YFSETQ. The CDR3 sequence is 14 residues long. CDR3 nucleotides: TGCGCCAGCAGCTTAATGTCTGGGGCCAACGTCCTGACTTTC. Its translation is CASSLMSGANVLTF.

This clone was counted between two and nine times. The gene calls are TRBV5-4 and TRBJ2-5; 7 positions agree with TRBD2. In germline, CDR1 is SGHNT, CDR2 YYREEE (reference sequence). The CDR3 runs to 14 residues. CDR3 DNA: TGTGCAGGCTCCAGGGTGGGAGGGCAAGAGACCCAGTACTTC. Translating it yields CAGSRVGGQETQYF.